This passage covers 8 T cell receptor beta chains from one sample sequenced in a study of T cells in Graves' hyperthyroidism and ophthalmopathy. Amplification of TCR beta CDR3 regions used RNA as the template. HTBI primers drove first-round RT-PCR of the TCR CDR3. Each CDR3 protein is one row after TCRdb ran MiXCR on the multiplex PCR reads. The sample shows 300,000 to 450,000 distinct CDR3 sequences, roughly 25% of them seen only once. The sample consisted of blood. The source is a man aged 45-65 years with Graves' hyperthyroidism.

The genes are TRBV12-3 or TRBV12-4 and TRBJ1-2, with unresolved D. V lost 5 bases to trimming and J lost 7 bases, with 8 bases between them. The CDR3 is 11 residues long. The CDR3 DNA is TGTGCCAGCAGTGGCGAAGTTGGCTACACCTTC. This codes for CASSGEVGYTF.

J is TRBJ2-2 and V is TRBV2, with TRBD2 matching over 7 bases. Looked up from germline, CDR1 is SNHLY and CDR2 is FYNNEI. The V and J ends lost 5 bases and 7 bases, in that order; junction bases with no gene match: 10. This CDR3 is 15 amino acids long. Written as DNA, the CDR3 is TGTGCCAGCAGTATCACGTGGGGGGGAGGCGGGGAGCTGTTTTTT. Amino acids: CASSITWGGGGELFF.

Written as DNA, the CDR3 is TGTGCCAGCAGCCGGGACAGGGACCCGAATAATTCACCCCTCCACTTT. Amino acid sequence: CASSRDRDPNNSPLHF. The genes are TRBV6-1 and TRBJ1-6, with TRBD1 identical over 9 bases. V dropped 6 bases and J dropped 5; count of bases not matched to a gene: 8. This CDR3 contains 16 residues. Germline V gene lookup returns CDR1 MNHNS and CDR2 SASEGT.

There are a few counts of this clonotype. CDR3 nucleotides: TGTGCCAGCAGCTTAGTTGGCAGGGGGCTGATCTATGGCTACACCTTC. This sequence encodes CASSLVGRGLIYGYTF. V is TRBV11-2 and J is TRBJ1-2; 8 bases align to TRBD1. This CDR3 has 16 amino acids. Germline lookup yields CDR1 SGHAT and CDR2 FQNNGV. V was clipped by 1 base and J by 4 bases; unmatched bases: 8.

In DNA, the CDR3 is TGTGCCTGGAGTGTTGGGCCCTACAATGAGCAGTTCTTC. Amino acids: CAWSVGPYNEQFF. The chain recombines TRBV30 with TRBJ2-1; D remains ambiguous. Trimming took off 0 bases at V and 2 bases at J, with 5 bases between the two ends. Germline V CDR1 and CDR2: GTSNPN, SVGIG (reference sequence). This CDR3 spans 13 amino acids.

The CDR3 region has the DNA TGTGCCAGCAAGAAAATAGCTAACTATGGCTACACCTTC. Translating it yields CASKKIANYGYTF. The genes are TRBV28 and TRBJ1-2; D unresolved. Per germline, CDR1 MDHEN and CDR2 SYDVKM. There are 13 residues in the CDR3. V shed 7 bases and J shed 0 bases, with 9 bases lying between them.

This clonotype was observed a handful of times. The genes are TRBV6-5 and TRBJ2-7; TRBD1 is a possible D gene (5 bases). CDR3 length equals 16 residues. CDR1 MNHEY and CDR2 SVGAGI come from the germline V gene. Deletions cut 0 bases from V and 2 bases from J, with 14 bases between. The CDR3 reads CASSYSRELLTYEQYF. For the CDR3, the DNA is TGTGCCAGCAGTTACTCCAGGGAACTCCTTACCTACGAGCAGTACTTC.

The rearrangement uses TRBV6-1 and TRBJ1-5, with D possibly being TRBD1 (6 bases). V was trimmed by 6 bases and J by 4 bases, leaving 10 bases between them. The germline V gene has CDR1 MNHNS and CDR2 SASEGT. The CDR3 is 13 residues long. The CDR3 nucleotides read TGTGCCAGCAGCACGACAGGAAATCAGCCCCAGCATTTT. Its protein is CASSTTGNQPQHF.